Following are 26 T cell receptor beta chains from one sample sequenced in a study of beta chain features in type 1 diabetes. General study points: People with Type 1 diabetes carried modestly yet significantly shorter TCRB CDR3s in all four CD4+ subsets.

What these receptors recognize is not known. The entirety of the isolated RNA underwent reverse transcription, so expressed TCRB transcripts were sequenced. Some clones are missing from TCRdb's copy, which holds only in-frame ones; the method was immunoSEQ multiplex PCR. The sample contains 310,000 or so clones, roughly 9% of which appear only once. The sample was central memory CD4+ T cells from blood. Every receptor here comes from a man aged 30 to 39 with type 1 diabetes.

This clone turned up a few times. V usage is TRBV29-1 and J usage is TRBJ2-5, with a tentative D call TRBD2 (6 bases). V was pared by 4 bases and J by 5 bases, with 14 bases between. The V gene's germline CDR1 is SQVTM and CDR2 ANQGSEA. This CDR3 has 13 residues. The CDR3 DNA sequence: TGCAGCGTTGGGGCTAGCGTAGGGGAGACCCAGTACTTC. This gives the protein CSVGASVGETQYF.

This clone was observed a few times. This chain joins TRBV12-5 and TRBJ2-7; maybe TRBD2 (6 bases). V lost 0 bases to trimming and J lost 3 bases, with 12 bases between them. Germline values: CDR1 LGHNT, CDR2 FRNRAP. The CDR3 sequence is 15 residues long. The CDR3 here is CASGLVSPGSYEQYF. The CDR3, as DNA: TGTGCTAGTGGTTTGGTATCCCCCGGGAGCTACGAGCAGTACTTC.

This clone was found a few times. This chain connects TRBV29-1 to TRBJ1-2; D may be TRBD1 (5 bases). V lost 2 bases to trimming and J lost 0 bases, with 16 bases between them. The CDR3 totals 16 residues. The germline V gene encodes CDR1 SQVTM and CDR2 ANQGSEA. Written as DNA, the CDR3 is TGCAGCGTTGAAAGGCCAGGGAAAGGAGCTAACTATGGCTACACCTTC. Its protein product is CSVERPGKGANYGYTF.

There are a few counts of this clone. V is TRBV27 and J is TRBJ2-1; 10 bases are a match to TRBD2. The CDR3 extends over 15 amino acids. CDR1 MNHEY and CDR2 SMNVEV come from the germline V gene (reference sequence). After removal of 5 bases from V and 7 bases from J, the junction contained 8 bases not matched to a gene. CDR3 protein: CASSLSGGRGNEQFF. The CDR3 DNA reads TGTGCCAGCAGTCTTAGCGGGGGGCGGGGAAATGAGCAGTTCTTC.

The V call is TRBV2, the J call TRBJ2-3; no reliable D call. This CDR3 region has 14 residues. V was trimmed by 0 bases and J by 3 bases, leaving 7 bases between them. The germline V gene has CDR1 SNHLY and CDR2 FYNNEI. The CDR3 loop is CASSEALTTDTQYF. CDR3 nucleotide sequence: TGTGCCAGCAGTGAAGCGCTCACTACAGATACGCAGTATTTT.

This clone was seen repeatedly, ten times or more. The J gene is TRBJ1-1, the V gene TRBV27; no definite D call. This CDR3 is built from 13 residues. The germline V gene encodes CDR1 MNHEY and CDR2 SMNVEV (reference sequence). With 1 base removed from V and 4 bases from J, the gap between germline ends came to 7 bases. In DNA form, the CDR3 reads TGTGCCAGCAGTTTATGGTTGAGCACTGAAGCTTTCTTT. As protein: CASSLWLSTEAFF.

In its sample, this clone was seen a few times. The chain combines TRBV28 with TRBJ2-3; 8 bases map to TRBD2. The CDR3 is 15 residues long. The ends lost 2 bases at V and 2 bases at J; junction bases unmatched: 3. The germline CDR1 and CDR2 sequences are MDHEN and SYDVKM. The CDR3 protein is CASSLRGGSTDTQYF. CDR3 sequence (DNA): TGTGCCAGCAGTTTACGGGGGGGGTCCACAGATACGCAGTATTTT.

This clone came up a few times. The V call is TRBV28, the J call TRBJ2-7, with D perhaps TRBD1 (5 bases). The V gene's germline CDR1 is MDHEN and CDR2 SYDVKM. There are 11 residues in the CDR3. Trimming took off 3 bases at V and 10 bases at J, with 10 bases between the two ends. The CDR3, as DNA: TGTGCCAGCAGTTTTGGGGCAAATCAGTACTTC. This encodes CASSFGANQYF. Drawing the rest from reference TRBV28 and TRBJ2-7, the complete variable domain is DVKVTQSSRYLVKRTGEKVFLECVQDMDHENMFWYRQDPGLGLRLIYFSYDVKMKEKGDIPEGYSVSREKKERFSLILESASTNQTSMYLCASSFGANQYFGPGTRLTVT.

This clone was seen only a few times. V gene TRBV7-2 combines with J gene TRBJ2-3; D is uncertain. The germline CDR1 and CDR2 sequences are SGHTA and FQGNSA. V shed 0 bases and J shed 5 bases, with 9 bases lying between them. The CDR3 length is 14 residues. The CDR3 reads CASSLALAEDTQYF. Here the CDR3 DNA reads TGTGCCAGCAGCTTAGCACTGGCGGAAGATACGCAGTATTTT.

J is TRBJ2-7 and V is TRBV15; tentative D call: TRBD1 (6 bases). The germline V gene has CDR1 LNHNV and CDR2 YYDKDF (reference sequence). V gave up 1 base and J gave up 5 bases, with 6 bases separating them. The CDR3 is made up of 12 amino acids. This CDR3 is CATSRAGDEQYF. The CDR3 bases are TGTGCCACCAGCAGAGCAGGGGACGAGCAGTACTTC.

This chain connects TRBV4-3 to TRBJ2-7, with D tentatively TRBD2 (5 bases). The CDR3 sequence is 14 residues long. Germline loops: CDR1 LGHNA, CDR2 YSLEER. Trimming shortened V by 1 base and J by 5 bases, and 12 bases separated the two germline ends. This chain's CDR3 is CASSQVLASNEQYF. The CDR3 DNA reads TGCGCCAGCAGCCAAGTCCTAGCATCCAACGAGCAGTACTTC.

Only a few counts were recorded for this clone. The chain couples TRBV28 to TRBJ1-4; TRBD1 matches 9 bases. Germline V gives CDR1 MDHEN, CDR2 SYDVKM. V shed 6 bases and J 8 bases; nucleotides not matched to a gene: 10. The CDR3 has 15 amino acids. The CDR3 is CASSRWTGAGEKLFF. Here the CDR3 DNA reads TGTGCCAGCAGCCGTTGGACAGGGGCAGGGGAAAAACTGTTTTTT. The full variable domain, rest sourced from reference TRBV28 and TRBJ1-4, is DVKVTQSSRYLVKRTGEKVFLECVQDMDHENMFWYRQDPGLGLRLIYFSYDVKMKEKGDIPEGYSVSREKKERFSLILESASTNQTSMYLCASSRWTGAGEKLFFGSGTQLSVL.

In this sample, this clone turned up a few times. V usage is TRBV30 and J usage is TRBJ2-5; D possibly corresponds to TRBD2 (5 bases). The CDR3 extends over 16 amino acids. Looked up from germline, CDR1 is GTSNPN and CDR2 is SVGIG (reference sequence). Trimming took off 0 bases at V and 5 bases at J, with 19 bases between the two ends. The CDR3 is CAWSVSPGSRGETQYF. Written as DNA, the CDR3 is TGTGCCTGGAGTGTATCCCCTGGCAGCCGAGGGGAGACCCAGTACTTC.

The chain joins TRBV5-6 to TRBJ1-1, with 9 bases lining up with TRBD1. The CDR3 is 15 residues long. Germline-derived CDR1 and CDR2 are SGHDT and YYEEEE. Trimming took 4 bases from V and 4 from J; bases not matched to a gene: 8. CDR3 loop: CASSLTGTGITEAFF. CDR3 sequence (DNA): TGTGCCAGCAGCCTGACCGGGACAGGGATCACTGAAGCTTTCTTT.

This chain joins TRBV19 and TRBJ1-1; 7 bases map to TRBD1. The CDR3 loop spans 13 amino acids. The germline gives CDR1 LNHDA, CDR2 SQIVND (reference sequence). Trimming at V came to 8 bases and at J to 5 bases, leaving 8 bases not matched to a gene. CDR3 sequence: CASRDSFDTEAFF. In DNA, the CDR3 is TGTGCCAGTCGGGACAGTTTTGATACTGAAGCTTTCTTT.

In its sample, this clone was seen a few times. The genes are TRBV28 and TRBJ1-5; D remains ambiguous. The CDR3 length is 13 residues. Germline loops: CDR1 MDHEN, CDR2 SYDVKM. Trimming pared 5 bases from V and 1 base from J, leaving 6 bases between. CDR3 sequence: CASSLTSNQPQHF. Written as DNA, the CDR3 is TGTGCCAGCAGTCTAACGAGCAATCAGCCCCAGCATTTT.

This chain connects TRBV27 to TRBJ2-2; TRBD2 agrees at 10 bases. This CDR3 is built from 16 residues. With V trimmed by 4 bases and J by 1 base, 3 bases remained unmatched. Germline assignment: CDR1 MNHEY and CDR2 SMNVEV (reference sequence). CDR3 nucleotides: TGTGCCAGCAGTTCCCCTAGCGGGGGGAACACCGGGGAGCTGTTTTTT. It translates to CASSSPSGGNTGELFF.

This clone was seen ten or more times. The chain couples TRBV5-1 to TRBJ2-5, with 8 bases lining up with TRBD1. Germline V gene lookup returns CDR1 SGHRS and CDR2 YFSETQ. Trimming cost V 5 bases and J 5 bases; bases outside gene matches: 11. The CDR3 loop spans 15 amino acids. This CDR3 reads CASRIQGATGETQYF. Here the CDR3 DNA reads TGCGCCAGCAGGATCCAGGGGGCCACTGGGGAGACCCAGTACTTC.

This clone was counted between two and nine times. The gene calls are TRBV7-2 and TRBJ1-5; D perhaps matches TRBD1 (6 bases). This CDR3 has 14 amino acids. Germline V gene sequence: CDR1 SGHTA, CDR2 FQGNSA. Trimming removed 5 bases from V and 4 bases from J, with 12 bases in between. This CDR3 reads CASSLPGVNQPQHF. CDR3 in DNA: TGTGCCAGCAGCCTCCCAGGGGTAAATCAGCCCCAGCATTTT.

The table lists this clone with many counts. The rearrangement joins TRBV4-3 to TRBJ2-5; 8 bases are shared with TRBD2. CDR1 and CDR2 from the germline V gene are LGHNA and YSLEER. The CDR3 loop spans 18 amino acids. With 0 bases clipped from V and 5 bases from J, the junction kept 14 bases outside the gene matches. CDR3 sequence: CASSQDYGTRTPLETQYF. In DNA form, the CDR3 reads TGCGCCAGCAGCCAAGATTACGGGACTAGGACCCCCCTGGAGACCCAGTACTTC.

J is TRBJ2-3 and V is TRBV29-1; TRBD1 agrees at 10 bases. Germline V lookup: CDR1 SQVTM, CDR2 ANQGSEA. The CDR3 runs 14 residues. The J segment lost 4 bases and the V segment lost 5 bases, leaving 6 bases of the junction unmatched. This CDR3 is CSVLRDRGADTQYF. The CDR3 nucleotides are TGCAGCGTTCTCCGGGACAGGGGCGCAGATACGCAGTATTTT.

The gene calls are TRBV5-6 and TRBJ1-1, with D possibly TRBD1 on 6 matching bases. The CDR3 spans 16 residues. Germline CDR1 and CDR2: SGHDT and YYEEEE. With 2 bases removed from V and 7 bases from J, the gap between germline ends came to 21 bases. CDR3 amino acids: CASSFRQVGAPVEAFF. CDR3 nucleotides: TGTGCCAGCAGCTTTAGACAGGTAGGCGCGCCTGTTGAAGCTTTCTTT.

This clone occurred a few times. CDR3: CATSRQVNTDTQYF. The CDR3 coding sequence is TGTGCCACCAGCAGACAGGTGAACACAGATACGCAGTATTTT. This chain uses TRBV15 with TRBJ2-3; no clear D gene. The CDR3 spans 14 residues. V was clipped by 2 bases and J by 2 bases, with 8 bases between them. Per germline, CDR1 LNHNV and CDR2 YYDKDF (reference sequence).

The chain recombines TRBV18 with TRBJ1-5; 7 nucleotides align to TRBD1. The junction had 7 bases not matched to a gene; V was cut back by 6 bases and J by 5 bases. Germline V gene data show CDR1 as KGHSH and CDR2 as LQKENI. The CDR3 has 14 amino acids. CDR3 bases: TGTGCCAGCTCCCCAAGACAGGGTGATCAGCCCCAGCATTTT. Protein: CASSPRQGDQPQHF.

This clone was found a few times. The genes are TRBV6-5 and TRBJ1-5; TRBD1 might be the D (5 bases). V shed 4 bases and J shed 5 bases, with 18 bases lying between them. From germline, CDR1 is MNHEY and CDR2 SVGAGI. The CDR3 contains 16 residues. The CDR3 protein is CASSSFDSRWDQPQHF. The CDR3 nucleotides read TGTGCCAGCAGTTCTTTCGACAGTCGTTGGGATCAGCCCCAGCATTTT.

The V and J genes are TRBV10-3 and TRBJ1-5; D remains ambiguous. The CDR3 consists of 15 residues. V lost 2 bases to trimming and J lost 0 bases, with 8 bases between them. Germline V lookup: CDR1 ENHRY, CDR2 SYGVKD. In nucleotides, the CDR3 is TGTGCCATCAGTGAGCGAGACACTAGCAATCAGCCCCAGCATTTT. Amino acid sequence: CAISERDTSNQPQHF.